Below, 18 T cell receptor beta chains from the same sample are listed, as sequenced in a study of memory CD4+ T cells and cytomegalovirus serostatus. The protocol was immunoSEQ multiplex PCR, while the TCRdb copy is restricted to in-frame clones and leaves out a portion. The sample carries 50,000 to 55,000 clones, about 73% recorded once. The sort gate was single viable CD3+CD4+CD8-CD45RO+ cells for memory CD4+ T cells. The material sequenced was memory CD4+ T cells from blood. The receptors originated from an adult in good health and CMV-seronegative.

This clone was seen more than once but under ten times. Different DNA sequences within this sample yield the same CDR3. The genes are TRBV6-1 and TRBJ1-5, with 7 bases identical to TRBD1. V was clipped by 4 bases and J by 2 bases; unmatched bases: 2. The CDR3 is made up of 14 amino acids. Germline CDR1 and CDR2: MNHNS and SASEGT. The CDR3 DNA is TGTGCCAGCAGTGGGACAGGCGGCAATCAGCCCCAGCATTTT. Residues: CASSGTGGNQPQHF.

The rearrangement links TRBV18 to TRBJ1-1; D gene uncertain. The CDR3 runs to 15 residues. V lost 0 bases, J lost 3 bases, and 11 bases lay in between. CDR1 and CDR2 (germline): KGHSH, LQKENI. The CDR3 nucleotides are TGTGCCAGCTCACCACCAGGGATTGGATACACTGAAGCTTTCTTT. Encoded protein: CASSPPGIGYTEAFF.

J is TRBJ1-6 and V is TRBV11-3; D is undetermined. Germline lookup yields CDR1 SGHNT and CDR2 YENEEA. This CDR3 has 14 residues. Deletions cut 1 base from V and 9 bases from J, with 10 bases between. The CDR3 nucleotides read TGTGCCAGCAGCTTAGGTTCTGAGGGTTCACCCCTCCACTTT. This gives the protein CASSLGSEGSPLHF.

V usage is TRBV5-6 and J usage is TRBJ2-5, with 7 bases lining up with TRBD1. Trimming removed 0 bases from V and 3 bases from J; junction bases left unmatched: 5. The CDR3 is 15 amino acids. From germline, CDR1 is SGHDT and CDR2 YYEEEE. CDR3 bases: TGTGCCAGCAGCTTGGCGGACAGGAATAAAGAGACCCAGTACTTC. Protein sequence: CASSLADRNKETQYF.

In this sample, this clone turned up a few times. This chain uses TRBV28 with TRBJ1-5; 9 nucleotides match TRBD1. The CDR3 consists of 17 residues. V lost 2 bases to trimming and J lost 4 bases; unmatched junction nucleotides: 9. The V gene's germline CDR1 is MDHEN and CDR2 SYDVKM. For the CDR3, the DNA is TGTGCCAGCAGTTTACCGTTCCAGGGACAGGGTAATCAGCCCCAGCATTTT. Encoded protein: CASSLPFQGQGNQPQHF.

This rearrangement joins TRBV25-1 to TRBJ1-3, with D maybe TRBD1 (5 bases). CDR3 size: 17 residues. CDR1 and CDR2 (germline): MGHDK, SYGVNS. V was trimmed by 5 bases and J by 9 bases, leaving 26 bases between them. The CDR3 region is CASSPPGLKTLGVTIYF. In DNA form, the CDR3 reads TGTGCCAGCAGTCCTCCGGGACTCAAAACCCTTGGGGTCACCATATATTTT.

The rearrangement uses TRBV5-1 and TRBJ1-1; 7 bases align to TRBD1. Trimming removed 3 bases from V and 2 bases from J; junction bases left unmatched: 7. This CDR3 comprises 15 residues. Germline V gives CDR1 SGHRS, CDR2 YFSETQ. The CDR3 is CASSWMTGSNTEAFF. CDR3 bases: TGCGCCAGCAGCTGGATGACAGGGAGTAACACTGAAGCTTTCTTT. Looking up the rest from reference TRBV5-1 and TRBJ1-1 gives the full variable domain: KAGVTQTPRYLIKTRGQQVTLSCSPISGHRSVSWYQQTPGQGLQFLFEYFSETQRNKGNFPGRFSGRQFSNSRSEMNVSTLELGDSALYLCASSWMTGSNTEAFFGQGTRLTVV.

The chain's CDR3 is CASTPWGQVPYNEQFF. The CDR3 DNA follows: TGTGCCAGCACCCCTTGGGGACAGGTTCCTTACAATGAGCAGTTCTTC. The chain employs TRBV5-4 and TRBJ2-1; the match to TRBD1 covers 8 bases. The length of the CDR3 is 16 residues. Germline trimming cut 6 bases from V and 4 bases from J; bases unmatched to any gene: 12. From germline, CDR1 is SGHNT and CDR2 YYREEE (reference sequence).

This chain connects TRBV4-2 to TRBJ1-4, with D unclear. This CDR3 has 15 residues. Trimming took off 5 bases at V and 8 bases at J, with 18 bases between the two ends. Germline CDR1 LGHNA, CDR2 YNFKEQ. The CDR3 DNA is TGTGCCAGCAGCGGAGGCGCAGGATCGATCGAAAAACTGTTTTTT. This gives the protein CASSGGAGSIEKLFF.

The rearrangement links TRBV19 to TRBJ1-1; weak D call: TRBD1 (6 bases). Germline V gene lookup returns CDR1 LNHDA and CDR2 SQIVND (reference sequence). Trimming stripped 6 bases from V and 8 bases from J, with 10 bases between. The CDR3 length is 11 residues. The CDR3 nucleotides are TGTGCCAGTAGGGTAGGACAGGAAGCTTTCTTT. Its protein is CASRVGQEAFF.

Points on this clone: Germline and junction disagree at one end, which may indicate a read error. The chain links TRBV4-3 to TRBJ2-7, with TRBD2 as a possible D gene (6 bases). The CDR3 is 13 residues long. The germline V gene has CDR1 LGHNA and CDR2 YSLEER. The CDR3 DNA sequence: TGCGCCAGCAGCCAGGGGTCGGAGGGTCCTGGGCACTTC. Amino acids: CASSQGSEGPGHF.

The chain couples TRBV19 to TRBJ2-7; tentatively, D is TRBD1 (8 bases). V shed 6 bases and J shed 2 bases, with 17 bases lying between them. The CDR3 covers 15 residues. Germline CDR1 reads LNHDA; CDR2 reads SQIVND (reference sequence). CDR3 sequence (DNA): TGTGCCAGTAGCACTGGACAGGGAGGGCCCTACGAGCAGTACTTC. This encodes CASSTGQGGPYEQYF.

CDR3 sequence (DNA): TGTGCCAGCACCCGGAGGGGCAGGGATTCGGAGAGCAATCAGCCCCAGCATTTT. Translation gives CASTRRGRDSESNQPQHF. The rearrangement links TRBV25-1 to TRBJ1-5, with D maybe TRBD1 (5 bases). Germline CDR1 reads MGHDK; CDR2 reads SYGVNS. CDR3 size: 18 residues. V shed 7 bases and J shed 1 base, with 23 bases lying between them.

Of note for this clone: An end of the junction differs from the germline gene, which may be a read error. J is TRBJ2-7 and V is TRBV10-2; D is possibly TRBD2 (7 bases). Germline lookup yields CDR1 WSHSY and CDR2 SAAADI. This CDR3 spans 11 amino acids. The CDR3 protein is CASSVGGDTIF. CDR3 nucleotide sequence: TGCGCCAGCAGTGTGGGAGGGGACACAATCTTC.

The CDR3 sequence: CASRRGQGLTDTQYF. The CDR3 DNA follows: TGTGCCAGCAGGAGAGGACAGGGGCTCACAGATACGCAGTATTTT. The chain couples TRBV2 to TRBJ2-3; 9 nucleotides line up with TRBD1. V trimming: 6 bases; J trimming: 2 bases; junction bases outside the gene matches: 6. This CDR3 comprises 15 residues. The germline V gene encodes CDR1 SNHLY and CDR2 FYNNEI.

The rearrangement uses TRBV5-1 and TRBJ2-3, with a tentative D call TRBD2 (6 bases). The CDR3 runs to 15 residues. CDR1 and CDR2 from the germline V gene are SGHRS and YFSETQ. The V end was cut by 4 bases, the J end by 0 bases, with 12 bases between. CDR3 DNA sequence: TGCGCCAGCAGCCACGGCGGGACTAGCACAGATACGCAGTATTTT. Translating it yields CASSHGGTSTDTQYF.

The chain recombines TRBV6-4 with TRBJ1-2; D remains ambiguous. CDR3 length equals 12 residues. Germline V gene sequence: CDR1 MRHNA, CDR2 SNTAGT. The V end lost 5 bases, the J end lost 6 bases, and 10 bases lay between the germline ends. The CDR3 DNA is TGTGCCAGCAGTCGAATCCGGGATGGCTACACCTTC. Its protein product is CASSRIRDGYTF.

The chain recombines TRBV5-4 with TRBJ1-1; 9 nucleotides match TRBD1. From germline, CDR1 is SGHNT and CDR2 YYREEE (reference sequence). The CDR3 runs to 14 residues. V lost 3 bases to trimming and J lost 3 bases; unmatched junction nucleotides: 3. CDR3 sequence reads: CASSSRDRDTEAFF. The CDR3 DNA sequence: TGTGCCAGCAGCTCCCGGGACAGGGACACTGAAGCTTTCTTT. The whole variable domain, remainder taken from reference TRBV5-4 and TRBJ1-1, is ETGVTQSPTHLIKTRGQQVTLRCSSQSGHNTVSWYQQALGQGPQFIFQYYREEENGRGNFPPRFSGLQFPNYSSELNVNALELDDSALYLCASSSRDRDTEAFFGQGTRLTVV.